This T cell receptor (beta chain) came from a study of blood T cell repertoires in COVID-19. CDR1 and CDR2 from the germline V gene are SGHRS and YFSETQ. The ends lost 4 bases at V and 2 bases at J; junction bases unmatched: 6. CDR3 size: 15 residues. In the original processing: Amplification of reference gene primers provided the estimated nucleated cell counts. Profiling relied on immunoSEQ multiplex PCR, and the TCRdb table lists in-frame clones only, not all of them. From that table come the V and J calls and clone size; the DNA was used to work out D and trimming. The sample has 150,000 or so clones; about 90% are singletons.

The TCR comes from a woman aged 40 to 50 who had been exposed to COVID-19. J is TRBJ2-5 and V is TRBV5-1; 9 positions agree with TRBD1. Sequencing used PBMCs or T cells enriched from blood (not recorded which). CDR3: CASSPHRGPQETQYF. The CDR3 nucleotides read TGCGCCAGCAGCCCTCACAGGGGGCCTCAAGAGACCCAGTACTTC.